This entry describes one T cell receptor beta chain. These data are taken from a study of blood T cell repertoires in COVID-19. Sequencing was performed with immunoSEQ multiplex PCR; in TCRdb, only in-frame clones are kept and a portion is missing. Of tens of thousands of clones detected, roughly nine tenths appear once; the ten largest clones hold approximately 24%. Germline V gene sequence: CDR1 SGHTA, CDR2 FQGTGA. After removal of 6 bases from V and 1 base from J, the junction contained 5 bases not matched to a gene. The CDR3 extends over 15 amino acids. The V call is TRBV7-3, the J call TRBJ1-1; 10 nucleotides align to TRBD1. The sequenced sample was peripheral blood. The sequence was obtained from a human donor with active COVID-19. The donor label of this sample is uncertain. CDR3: CASRRQGAQNTEAFF. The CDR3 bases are TGTGCCAGCAGAAGACAGGGGGCCCAGAACACTGAAGCTTTCTTT.